A selection of T cell receptor beta chains follows, all from one sample in a study of post-analysis software for immune sequencing data. MiXCR, applied by TCRdb to the PCR reads, yields one record per CDR3 protein. The sample has about 770,000 distinct CDR3 sequences, 40% to 55% seen once. Sequencing used blood. Receptor source: a girl aged 10 to 17 with multiple sclerosis. CDR3s include the opening cysteine and the closing phenylalanine or tryptophan. Each record gives: CDR3 protein, CDR3 DNA, J gene, clone size, V gene, D gene. D genes are given only for firm matches. Clone size is stated in some rows and not others, as once, few, many or a class when expanded.

CDR3 protein: CASSQTPGQAIHEQYF
CDR3 DNA: TGTGCCAGCAGCCAAACCCCGGGCCAAGCAATCCACGAGCAGTACTTC
J gene: TRBJ2-7
clone size: once
V gene: TRBV14
D gene: -

CDR3 protein: CASSFDRGYNQPQHF
CDR3 DNA: TGTGCCAGCAGTTTTGACAGGGGATACAATCAGCCCCAGCATTTT
J gene: TRBJ1-5
clone size: few
V gene: TRBV28
D gene: TRBD1

CDR3 protein: CATRGAGENNEQFF
CDR3 DNA: TGTGCCACGAGGGGGGCAGGGGAGAACAATGAGCAGTTCTTC
J gene: TRBJ2-1
clone size: -
V gene: TRBV3-1
D gene: -

CDR3 protein: CASSQEQGQVLYNEQFF
CDR3 DNA: TGTGCCAGCAGCCAAGAACAGGGACAGGTACTATACAATGAGCAGTTCTTC
J gene: TRBJ2-1
clone size: -
V gene: TRBV3-1
D gene: TRBD1

CDR3 protein: CSVEWASRYGYTF
CDR3 DNA: TGCAGCGTTGAATGGGCTTCTCGCTATGGCTACACCTTC
J gene: TRBJ1-2
clone size: -
V gene: TRBV29-1
D gene: -

CDR3 protein: CASSPLGSATYEQYF
CDR3 DNA: TGTGCCAGCAGCCCACTGGGTAGCGCGACCTACGAGCAGTACTTC
J gene: TRBJ2-7
clone size: few
V gene: TRBV7-8
D gene: -

CDR3 protein: CASSLEGQGGSNQPQHF
CDR3 DNA: TGTGCCAGCAGTTTAGAAGGACAGGGGGGTAGCAATCAGCCCCAGCATTTT
J gene: TRBJ1-5
clone size: few
V gene: TRBV12-3/TRBV12-4
D gene: TRBD1

CDR3 protein: CSATKVGVTYNEQFF
CDR3 DNA: TGCAGTGCTACGAAGGTGGGCGTTACCTACAATGAGCAGTTCTTC
J gene: TRBJ2-1
clone size: once
V gene: TRBV20-1
D gene: -

CDR3 protein: CASSLAPGLAGVYNEQFF
CDR3 DNA: TGTGCCAGCAGCTTAGCTCCGGGACTAGCGGGAGTTTACAATGAGCAGTTCTTC
J gene: TRBJ2-1
clone size: few
V gene: TRBV7-2
D gene: TRBD2

CDR3 protein: CAIKRDTGELFF
CDR3 DNA: TGTGCCATCAAACGGGACACCGGGGAGCTGTTTTTT
J gene: TRBJ2-2
clone size: -
V gene: TRBV10-3
D gene: -

CDR3 protein: CASSSLGGSRTYEQYF
CDR3 DNA: TGTGCCAGCAGTTCCCTGGGGGGCTCCCGAACCTACGAGCAGTACTTC
J gene: TRBJ2-7
clone size: few
V gene: TRBV27
D gene: -

CDR3 protein: CASSQDMNKGQPQHF
CDR3 DNA: TGTGCCAGCAGCCAAGATATGAACAAGGGTCAGCCCCAGCATTTT
J gene: TRBJ1-5
clone size: -
V gene: TRBV3-1
D gene: -

CDR3 protein: CASSPRDLSREDLGPLTQYF
CDR3 DNA: TGTGCCAGCAGCCCCAGGGATCTCTCGCGGGAGGACCTGGGCCCCCTTACGCAGTATTTT
J gene: TRBJ2-3
clone size: -
V gene: TRBV7-9
D gene: TRBD2

CDR3 protein: CASSPGHSGAEQFF
CDR3 DNA: TGTGCCAGCAGCCCGGGACATTCTGGGGCTGAGCAGTTCTTC
J gene: TRBJ2-1
clone size: few
V gene: TRBV7-2
D gene: -

CDR3 protein: CASSQTSGRPQETQYF
CDR3 DNA: TGTGCCAGCAGCCAGACTAGCGGGAGGCCCCAAGAGACCCAGTACTTC
J gene: TRBJ2-5
clone size: -
V gene: TRBV9
D gene: TRBD2

CDR3 protein: CSASYGVQETQYF
CDR3 DNA: TGCAGCGCCTCTTATGGGGTCCAAGAGACCCAGTACTTC
J gene: TRBJ2-5
clone size: -
V gene: TRBV29-1
D gene: -

CDR3 protein: CASSLVGQEALEQYF
CDR3 DNA: TGTGCCAGCAGCTTAGTTGGACAGGAGGCTCTCGAGCAGTACTTC
J gene: TRBJ2-7
clone size: -
V gene: TRBV7-2
D gene: TRBD1

CDR3 protein: CASSLARGAGGHEQYF
CDR3 DNA: TGTGCCAGCAGCTTAGCTAGGGGCGCTGGGGGACACGAGCAGTACTTC
J gene: TRBJ2-7
clone size: few
V gene: TRBV11-2
D gene: -

CDR3 protein: CASSYKQGIVETQYF
CDR3 DNA: TGTGCCAGCAGTTACAAACAGGGGATCGTAGAGACCCAGTACTTC
J gene: TRBJ2-5
clone size: -
V gene: TRBV6-5
D gene: TRBD1

CDR3 protein: CASTESHSIQETQYF
CDR3 DNA: TGTGCCAGCACCGAATCCCACAGTATCCAAGAGACCCAGTACTTC
J gene: TRBJ2-5
clone size: few
V gene: TRBV6-2/TRBV6-3
D gene: -

CDR3 protein: CASSPMYNEQFF
CDR3 DNA: TGTGCCAGCAGTCCAATGTACAATGAGCAGTTCTTC
J gene: TRBJ2-1
clone size: -
V gene: TRBV12-3/TRBV12-4
D gene: -

CDR3 protein: CASSLELAGGVDEQFF
CDR3 DNA: TGCGCCAGCAGCTTGGAGCTAGCGGGAGGGGTTGATGAGCAGTTCTTC
J gene: TRBJ2-1
clone size: -
V gene: TRBV5-1
D gene: TRBD2

CDR3 protein: CASSPDRGPGNEQFF
CDR3 DNA: TGTGCCAGCAGTCCGGACAGGGGGCCAGGCAATGAGCAGTTCTTC
J gene: TRBJ2-1
clone size: -
V gene: TRBV12-3/TRBV12-4
D gene: TRBD1

CDR3 protein: CSASAVGNYGYTF
CDR3 DNA: TGCAGTGCTAGTGCCGTCGGAAACTATGGCTACACCTTC
J gene: TRBJ1-2
clone size: few
V gene: TRBV20-1
D gene: -

CDR3 protein: CASSVGLDTQYF
CDR3 DNA: TGTGCCAGCAGCGTAGGACTCGATACGCAGTATTTT
J gene: TRBJ2-3
clone size: few
V gene: TRBV9
D gene: -

CDR3 protein: CSATGQSPFNEQFF
CDR3 DNA: TGCAGCGCAACGGGACAGTCTCCCTTCAATGAGCAGTTCTTC
J gene: TRBJ2-1
clone size: -
V gene: TRBV29-1
D gene: TRBD1

CDR3 protein: CASSGGKGDFNYGYTF
CDR3 DNA: TGTGCCAGCAGCGGGGGGAAGGGGGATTTTAACTATGGCTACACCTTC
J gene: TRBJ1-2
clone size: few
V gene: TRBV27
D gene: -

CDR3 protein: CASSSPGLAAYEQYF
CDR3 DNA: TGTGCCAGCAGTTCGCCGGGACTAGCGGCCTACGAGCAGTACTTC
J gene: TRBJ2-7
clone size: many
V gene: TRBV12-3/TRBV12-4
D gene: TRBD2

CDR3 protein: CASSLVAGGLKNIQYF
CDR3 DNA: TGTGCCAGCAGCTTGGTCGCAGGGGGCCTCAAAAACATTCAGTACTTC
J gene: TRBJ2-4
clone size: few
V gene: TRBV5-5
D gene: TRBD1

CDR3 protein: CATSREKRRSSYNEQFF
CDR3 DNA: TGTGCCACCAGCAGAGAAAAGCGGAGGTCCTCCTACAATGAGCAGTTCTTC
J gene: TRBJ2-1
clone size: few
V gene: TRBV15
D gene: -

CDR3 protein: CASLPRGHWGAGEDEQFF
CDR3 DNA: TGTGCCAGTCTCCCAAGAGGCCACTGGGGAGCGGGAGAGGATGAGCAGTTCTTC
J gene: TRBJ2-1
clone size: -
V gene: TRBV28
D gene: TRBD2

CDR3 protein: CASSQRQGAQRGTEAFF
CDR3 DNA: TGTGCCAGCAGCCAGAGACAGGGGGCGCAGCGAGGAACTGAAGCTTTCTTT
J gene: TRBJ1-1
clone size: -
V gene: TRBV3-1
D gene: TRBD1

CDR3 protein: CSASSYTSGRYQETQYF
CDR3 DNA: TGCAGTGCTAGTTCTTATACTAGCGGGAGGTACCAAGAGACCCAGTACTTC
J gene: TRBJ2-5
clone size: -
V gene: TRBV20-1
D gene: TRBD2

CDR3 protein: CASSFQVVGGNEQFF
CDR3 DNA: TGTGCCAGCAGTTTTCAGGTCGTGGGGGGGAATGAGCAGTTCTTC
J gene: TRBJ2-1
clone size: -
V gene: TRBV12-3/TRBV12-4
D gene: TRBD2

CDR3 protein: CASSKAGVGTDTQYF
CDR3 DNA: TGTGCCAGCAGTAAAGCGGGAGTGGGCACAGATACGCAGTATTTT
J gene: TRBJ2-3
clone size: -
V gene: TRBV2
D gene: TRBD2

CDR3 protein: CASRTSENTEAFF
CDR3 DNA: TGTGCCAGCAGAACAAGCGAGAACACTGAAGCTTTCTTT
J gene: TRBJ1-1
clone size: -
V gene: TRBV6-2/TRBV6-3
D gene: -

CDR3 protein: CASSSIKGEETQYF
CDR3 DNA: TGTGCCAGCAGCAGTATTAAGGGTGAAGAGACCCAGTACTTC
J gene: TRBJ2-5
clone size: few
V gene: TRBV16
D gene: -

CDR3 protein: CASRPLTSGYNEQFF
CDR3 DNA: TGTGCCAGCCGTCCCCTGACTAGCGGCTACAATGAGCAGTTCTTC
J gene: TRBJ2-1
clone size: -
V gene: TRBV5-4
D gene: TRBD2

CDR3 protein: CASTPLGVKETQYF
CDR3 DNA: TGTGCCAGCACCCCATTGGGTGTTAAAGAGACCCAGTACTTC
J gene: TRBJ2-5
clone size: -
V gene: TRBV28
D gene: -

CDR3 protein: CSARALAGVYNEQFF
CDR3 DNA: TGCAGTGCTAGAGCCCTGGCGGGAGTTTACAATGAGCAGTTCTTC
J gene: TRBJ2-1
clone size: -
V gene: TRBV20-1
D gene: TRBD2

CDR3 protein: CASTPSGLSTDTQYF
CDR3 DNA: TGTGCCAGCACCCCGAGCGGCCTTAGCACAGATACGCAGTATTTT
J gene: TRBJ2-3
clone size: -
V gene: TRBV12-3/TRBV12-4
D gene: -

CDR3 protein: CASTSGYPTGELFF
CDR3 DNA: TGTGCCAGCACCTCGGGCTACCCCACCGGGGAGCTGTTTTTT
J gene: TRBJ2-2
clone size: -
V gene: TRBV28
D gene: -

CDR3 protein: CASSPGDVGNQPQHF
CDR3 DNA: TGCGCCAGCAGCCCAGGGGATGTGGGCAATCAGCCCCAGCATTTT
J gene: TRBJ1-5
clone size: few
V gene: TRBV4-1
D gene: -

CDR3 protein: CASSRQQSYNEQFF
CDR3 DNA: TGTGCCAGCAGCCGACAGCAGTCCTACAATGAGCAGTTCTTC
J gene: TRBJ2-1
clone size: -
V gene: TRBV7-9
D gene: -

CDR3 protein: CASSFWKNTEAFF
CDR3 DNA: TGTGCCAGCAGTTTCTGGAAAAACACTGAAGCTTTCTTT
J gene: TRBJ1-1
clone size: -
V gene: TRBV27
D gene: -

CDR3 protein: CASSPRAYLSEQFF
CDR3 DNA: TGCGCCAGCAGCCCCCGGGCCTATCTGAGTGAGCAGTTCTTC
J gene: TRBJ2-1
clone size: -
V gene: TRBV4-3
D gene: -

CDR3 protein: CASSIDGSYGYTF
CDR3 DNA: TGTGCCAGCAGTATAGACGGAAGTTATGGCTACACCTTC
J gene: TRBJ1-2
clone size: few
V gene: TRBV27
D gene: -

CDR3 protein: CSAEGSGETQYF
CDR3 DNA: TGCAGCGCCGAAGGCAGCGGAGAGACCCAGTACTTC
J gene: TRBJ2-5
clone size: -
V gene: TRBV29-1
D gene: -

CDR3 protein: CASSDPGTSSYNEQFF
CDR3 DNA: TGTGCCAGCAGTGATCCAGGCACGAGCTCCTACAATGAGCAGTTCTTC
J gene: TRBJ2-1
clone size: -
V gene: TRBV6-1
D gene: -

CDR3 protein: CSAPLLLPDGSSEQYF
CDR3 DNA: TGCAGTGCCCCACTACTGCTACCGGACGGTTCATCCGAGCAGTACTTC
J gene: TRBJ2-7
clone size: few
V gene: TRBV20-1
D gene: -

CDR3 protein: CASSQAGGQGAYEQYF
CDR3 DNA: TGTGCCAGCAGCCAAGCCGGGGGACAGGGGGCCTACGAGCAGTACTTC
J gene: TRBJ2-7
clone size: -
V gene: TRBV6-5
D gene: TRBD1

CDR3 protein: CASSPQGDNEQFF
CDR3 DNA: TGTGCCAGCAGCCCACAGGGGGACAATGAGCAGTTCTTC
J gene: TRBJ2-1
clone size: -
V gene: TRBV6-6
D gene: TRBD1

CDR3 protein: CSVGLSDRAHTEAFF
CDR3 DNA: TGCAGCGTTGGGCTGTCCGACAGGGCCCACACTGAAGCTTTCTTT
J gene: TRBJ1-1
clone size: few
V gene: TRBV29-1
D gene: TRBD1

CDR3 protein: CATADRVPDYGYTF
CDR3 DNA: TGTGCCACCGCGGACAGGGTACCGGACTATGGCTACACCTTC
J gene: TRBJ1-2
clone size: -
V gene: TRBV15
D gene: TRBD1

CDR3 protein: CSGGGGYQETQYF
CDR3 DNA: TGCAGCGGTGGGGGAGGTTACCAAGAGACCCAGTACTTC
J gene: TRBJ2-5
clone size: few
V gene: TRBV20-1
D gene: -